The sequence of this TCR beta chain was determined in a study of spatial heterogeneity in lung cancer. Remarks on this clonotype: The antigen is not known.

Regarding the study as a whole: The study found ubiquitous expanded tumor TCRs in blood more at resection than follow-up.

All TCR cDNA molecules were individually tagged with a unique molecular identifier. TCRdb processed the 5' RACE reads anew with MiXCR; each CDR3 protein has one entry. The sample holds 110,000 or so distinct CDR3 sequences, roughly a tenth seen once. Time point noted: blood at routine non-recurrence follow-up after resection. Whole RNA from tumor, nontumor lung or frozen PBMC was sequenced unsorted. The CDR3 has 16 amino acids. Germline CDR1 and CDR2: GTSNPN and SVGIG (reference sequence). The V gene lost 3 bases and the J gene lost 1 base, with 18 bases spanning the gap. The TCR was taken from a female donor with early-stage non-small cell lung cancer. The chain uses TRBV30 and TRBJ1-1, with D uncertain. The specimen comprised PBMCs, sampled at follow-up. The CDR3 region is CAWSTLWTRENTEAFF. The CDR3 nucleotides are TGTGCCTGGAGCACCCTTTGGACGCGAGAGAACACTGAAGCTTTCTTT.